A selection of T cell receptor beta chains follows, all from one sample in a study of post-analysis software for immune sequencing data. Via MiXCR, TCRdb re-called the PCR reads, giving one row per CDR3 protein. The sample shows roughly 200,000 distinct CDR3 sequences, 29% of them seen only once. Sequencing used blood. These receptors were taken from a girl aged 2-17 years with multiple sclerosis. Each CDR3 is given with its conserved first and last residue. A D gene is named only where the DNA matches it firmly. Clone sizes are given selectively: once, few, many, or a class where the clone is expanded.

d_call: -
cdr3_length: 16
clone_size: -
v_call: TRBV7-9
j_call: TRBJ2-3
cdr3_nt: TGTGCCAGCAGCCCGGGACTCTTCTTGGGCACAGATACGCAGTATTTT
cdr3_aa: CASSPGLFLGTDTQYF

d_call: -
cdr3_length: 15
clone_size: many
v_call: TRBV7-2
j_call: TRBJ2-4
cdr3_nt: TGTGCCAGCAGCCCCCGCAGAGGGGTAGGAAACATTCAGTACTTC
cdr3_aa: CASSPRRGVGNIQYF

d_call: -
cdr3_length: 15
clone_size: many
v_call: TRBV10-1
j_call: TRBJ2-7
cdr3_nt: TGCGCCAGCAGTGTCGGCGAAATCCCAAGGCACGAGCAGTACTTC
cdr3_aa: CASSVGEIPRHEQYF

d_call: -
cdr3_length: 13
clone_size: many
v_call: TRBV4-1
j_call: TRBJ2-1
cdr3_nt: TGCGCCAGCAGCCAAGGCTACTACAATGAGCAGTTCTTC
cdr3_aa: CASSQGYYNEQFF

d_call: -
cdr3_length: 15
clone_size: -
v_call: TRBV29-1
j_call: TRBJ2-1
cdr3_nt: TGCAGCGTTGAAGTATGGGATAGCTCCTACAATGAGCAGTTCTTC
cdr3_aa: CSVEVWDSSYNEQFF

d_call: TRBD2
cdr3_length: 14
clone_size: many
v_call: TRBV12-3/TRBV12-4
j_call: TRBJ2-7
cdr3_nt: TGTGCCAGCAGTCCCAGCGGGGGGTCCTACGAGCAGTACTTC
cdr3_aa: CASSPSGGSYEQYF

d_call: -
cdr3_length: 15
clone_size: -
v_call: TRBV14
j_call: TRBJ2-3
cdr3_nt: TGTGCCAGCAGCCGGCGCAGCGGGAGCACAGATACGCAGTATTTT
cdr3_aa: CASSRRSGSTDTQYF

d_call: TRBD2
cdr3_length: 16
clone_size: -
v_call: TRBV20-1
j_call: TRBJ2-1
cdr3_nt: TGCAGTGCTAGAGACCCTAGCGGGAGGTTCATCAATGAGCAGTTCTTC
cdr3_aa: CSARDPSGRFINEQFF

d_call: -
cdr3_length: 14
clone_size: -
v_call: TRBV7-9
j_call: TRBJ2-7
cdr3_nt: TGTGCCAGCAGCTCTTCGGACAGACCCTACGAGCAGTACTTC
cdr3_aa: CASSSSDRPYEQYF

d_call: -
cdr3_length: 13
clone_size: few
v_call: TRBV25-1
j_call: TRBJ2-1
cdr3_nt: TGTGCCAGCAGTGATTCGGGCGACAATGAGCAGTTCTTC
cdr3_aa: CASSDSGDNEQFF

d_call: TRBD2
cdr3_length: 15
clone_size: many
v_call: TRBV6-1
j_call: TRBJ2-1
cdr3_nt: TGTGCCAGCAGCCCGGGACTAGCGGGGAACAATGAGCAGTTCTTC
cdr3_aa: CASSPGLAGNNEQFF

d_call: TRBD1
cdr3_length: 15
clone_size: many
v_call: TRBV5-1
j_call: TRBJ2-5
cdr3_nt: TGCGCCAGCAGCTCGGCCTTGACAGGGCAAGAGACCCAGTACTTC
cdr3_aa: CASSSALTGQETQYF

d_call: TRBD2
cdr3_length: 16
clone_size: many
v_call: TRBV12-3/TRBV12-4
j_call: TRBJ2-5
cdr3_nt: TGTGCCAGCAGTTTGATGGCTAGCGGCAACCAAGAGACCCAGTACTTC
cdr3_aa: CASSLMASGNQETQYF

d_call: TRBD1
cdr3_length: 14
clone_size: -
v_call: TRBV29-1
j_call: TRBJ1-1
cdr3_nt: TGCAGCGTGGACAGGGGGAGTACGAACACTGAAGCTTTCTTT
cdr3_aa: CSVDRGSTNTEAFF

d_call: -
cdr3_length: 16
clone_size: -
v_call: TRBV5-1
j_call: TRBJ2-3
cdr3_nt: TGCGCCAGCAGCTTGGAGGGGGTTAGGAACACAGATACGCAGTATTTT
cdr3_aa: CASSLEGVRNTDTQYF

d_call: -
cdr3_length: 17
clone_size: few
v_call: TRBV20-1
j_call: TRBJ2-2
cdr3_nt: TGCAGTGCTAGAGATCGAGATAGAACGGGAGCCACCGGGGAGCTGTTTTTT
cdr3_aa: CSARDRDRTGATGELFF

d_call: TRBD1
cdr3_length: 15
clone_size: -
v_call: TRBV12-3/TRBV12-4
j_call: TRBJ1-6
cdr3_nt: TGTGCCAGCAGTTTGGACGGACAGGGTTATTCACCCCTCCACTTT
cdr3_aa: CASSLDGQGYSPLHF

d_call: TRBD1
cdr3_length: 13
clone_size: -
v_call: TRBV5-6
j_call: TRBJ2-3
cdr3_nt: TGTGCCAGCAGGACAGGGATCACAGATACGCAGTATTTT
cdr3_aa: CASRTGITDTQYF

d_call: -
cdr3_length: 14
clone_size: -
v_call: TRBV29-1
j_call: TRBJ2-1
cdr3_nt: TGCAGCGTTGCAAAGGCTGGAGCTTGGGGAGAGCAGTTCTTC
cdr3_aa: CSVAKAGAWGEQFF

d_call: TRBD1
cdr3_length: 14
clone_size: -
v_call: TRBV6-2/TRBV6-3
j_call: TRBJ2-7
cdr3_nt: TGTGCCACCTATCTCCGGGACAGGGGAAGCGAGCAGTACTTC
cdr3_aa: CATYLRDRGSEQYF

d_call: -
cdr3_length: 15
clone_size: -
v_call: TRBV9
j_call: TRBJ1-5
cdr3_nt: TGTGCCAGCAGCGTAGGCGCAGGGGATGGGCAGCCCCAGCATTTT
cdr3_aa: CASSVGAGDGQPQHF

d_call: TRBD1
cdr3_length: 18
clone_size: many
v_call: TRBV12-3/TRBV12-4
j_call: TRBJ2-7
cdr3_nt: TGTGCCAGCAGTCCAGCCCCCGCTACAGGGGCGGGCTCCTACGAGCAGTACTTC
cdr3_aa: CASSPAPATGAGSYEQYF

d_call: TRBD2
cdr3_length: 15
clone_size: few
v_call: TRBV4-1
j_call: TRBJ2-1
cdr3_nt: TGCGCCAGCAGCCAAGAGCCTAGCGGGAGGGGTGAGCAGTTCTTC
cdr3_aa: CASSQEPSGRGEQFF

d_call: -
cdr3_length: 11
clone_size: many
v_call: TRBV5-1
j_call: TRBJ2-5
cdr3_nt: TGCGCCAGCAGCTTGGAAGAGACCCAGTACTTC
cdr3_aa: CASSLEETQYF

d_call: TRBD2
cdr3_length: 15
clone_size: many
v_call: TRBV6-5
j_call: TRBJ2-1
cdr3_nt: TGTGCCAGCAGTTCCAGCGGGGGGGCGTACAATGAGCAGTTCTTC
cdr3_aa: CASSSSGGAYNEQFF

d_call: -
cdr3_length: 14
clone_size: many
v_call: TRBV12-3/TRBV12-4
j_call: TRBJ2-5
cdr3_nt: TGTGCCAGCAGTTATCACAGGCACCAAGAGACCCAGTACTTC
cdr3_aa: CASSYHRHQETQYF

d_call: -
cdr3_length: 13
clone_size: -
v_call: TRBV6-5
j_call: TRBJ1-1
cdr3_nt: TGTGCCAGCAGTATAAGCGTAGACACTGAAGCTTTCTTT
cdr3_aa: CASSISVDTEAFF

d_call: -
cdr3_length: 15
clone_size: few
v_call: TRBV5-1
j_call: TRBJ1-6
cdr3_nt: TGCGCCAGCAGCCCTCGGGACACCACAAATTCACCCCTCCACTTT
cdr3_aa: CASSPRDTTNSPLHF

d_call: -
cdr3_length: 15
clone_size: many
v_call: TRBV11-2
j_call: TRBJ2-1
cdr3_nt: TGTGCCAGCAGCTTAGTTAACGGCGCTGGTAATGAGCAGTTCTTC
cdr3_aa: CASSLVNGAGNEQFF

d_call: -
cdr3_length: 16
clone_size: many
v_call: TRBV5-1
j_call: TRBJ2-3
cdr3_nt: TGCGCCAGCAGCTTGCTCCAGGGACTTAGCACAGATACGCAGTATTTT
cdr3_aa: CASSLLQGLSTDTQYF

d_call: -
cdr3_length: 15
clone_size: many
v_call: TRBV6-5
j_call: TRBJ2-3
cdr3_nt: TGTGCCAGCAGTTCCCCGGCACAAAACACAGATACGCAGTATTTT
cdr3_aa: CASSSPAQNTDTQYF

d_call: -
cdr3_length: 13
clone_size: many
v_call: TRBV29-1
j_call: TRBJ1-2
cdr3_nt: TGCAGCGTTGAAGATCGCCGGGTAGTAGGCTACACCTTC
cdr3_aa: CSVEDRRVVGYTF

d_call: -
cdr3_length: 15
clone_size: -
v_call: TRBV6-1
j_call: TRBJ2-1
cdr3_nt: TGTGCCAGCAGTGAAGAACATGGGATAGGCGATGAGCAGTTCTTC
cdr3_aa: CASSEEHGIGDEQFF

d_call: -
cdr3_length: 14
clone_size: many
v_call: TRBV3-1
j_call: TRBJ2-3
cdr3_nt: TGTGCCAGCAGCCAGTACACCCACACAGATACGCAGTATTTT
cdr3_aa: CASSQYTHTDTQYF

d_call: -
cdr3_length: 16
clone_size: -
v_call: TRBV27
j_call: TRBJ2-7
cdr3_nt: TGTGCCAGTTCTCTCGGCCCTCCGGGGGGCTCATACGAGCAGTACTTC
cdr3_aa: CASSLGPPGGSYEQYF

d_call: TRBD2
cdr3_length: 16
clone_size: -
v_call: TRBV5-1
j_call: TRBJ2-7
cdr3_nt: TGCGCCAGCAGCTTGAAAGGACTAGCGGGAGGCTACGAGCAGTACTTC
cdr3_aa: CASSLKGLAGGYEQYF

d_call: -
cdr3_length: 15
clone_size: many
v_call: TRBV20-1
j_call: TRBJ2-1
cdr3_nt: TGCAGTGCTAGTTTAATGGGGAGCTCCTACAATGAGCAGTTCTTC
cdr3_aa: CSASLMGSSYNEQFF

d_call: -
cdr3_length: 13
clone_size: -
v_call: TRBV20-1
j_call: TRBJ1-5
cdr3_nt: TGCAGTGCTAGAATCGCAGGCAATCAGCCCCAGCATTTT
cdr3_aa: CSARIAGNQPQHF

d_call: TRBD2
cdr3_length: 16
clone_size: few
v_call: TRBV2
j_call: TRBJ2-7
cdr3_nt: TGTGCCAGCAGTGGAGCGGGAGGCCGTACGACGGGCGAGCAGTACTTC
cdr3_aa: CASSGAGGRTTGEQYF

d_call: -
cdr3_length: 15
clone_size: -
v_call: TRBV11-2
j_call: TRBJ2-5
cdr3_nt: TGTGCCAGCAGCACCCTAGGGTTAAGGTTTGAGACCCAGTACTTC
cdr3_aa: CASSTLGLRFETQYF

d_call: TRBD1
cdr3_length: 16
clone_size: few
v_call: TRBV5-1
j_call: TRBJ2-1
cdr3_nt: TGCGCCAGCAGCAGCGCGTCCGGGACAGGGTACAATGAGCAGTTCTTC
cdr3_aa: CASSSASGTGYNEQFF

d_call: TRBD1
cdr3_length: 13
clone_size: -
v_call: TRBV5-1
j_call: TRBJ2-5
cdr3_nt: TGCGCCAGCAGCTTACAGGGGCAAGAGACCCAGTACTTC
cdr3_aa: CASSLQGQETQYF

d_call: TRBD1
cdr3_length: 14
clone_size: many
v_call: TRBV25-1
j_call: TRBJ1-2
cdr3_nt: TGTGCCAGCAGTGACCCCAGACAGGGGATTGGCTACACCTTC
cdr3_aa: CASSDPRQGIGYTF

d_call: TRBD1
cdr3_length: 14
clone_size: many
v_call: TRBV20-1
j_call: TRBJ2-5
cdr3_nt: TGCAGTGCTAGAGGCGGACAGGGGATAGAGACCCAGTACTTC
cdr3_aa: CSARGGQGIETQYF

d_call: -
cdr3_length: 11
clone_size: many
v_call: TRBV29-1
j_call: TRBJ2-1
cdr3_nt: TGCAGCCTTGTCTTTTACAATGAGCAGTTCTTC
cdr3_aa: CSLVFYNEQFF

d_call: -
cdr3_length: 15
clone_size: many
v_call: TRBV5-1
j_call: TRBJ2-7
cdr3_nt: TGCGCCAGCAGCCCGAGGGGGACAAGAGCTTACGAGCAGTACTTC
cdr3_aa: CASSPRGTRAYEQYF